The 32 T cell receptor beta chains below all came from one sample that was sequenced in a study of T cells in Graves' hyperthyroidism and ophthalmopathy. The TCR beta CDR3 regions underwent amplification using RNA transcripts as the source. With the HTBI primer set, the TCR CDR3 went through a first round of RT-PCR. MiXCR, applied by TCRdb to the multiplex PCR reads, yields one record per CDR3 protein. The repertoire holds about 590,000 distinct CDR3 sequences, with 11% to 15% as singletons. The material sequenced was blood. The source is a woman aged 18-29 years with Graves' ophthalmopathy.

The gene calls are TRBV28 and TRBJ1-2; weak D call: TRBD1 (5 bases). The CDR3 has 12 amino acids. Germline V lookup: CDR1 MDHEN, CDR2 SYDVKM. Trimming stripped 6 bases from V and 6 bases from J, with 11 bases between. The DNA for the CDR3 is TGTGCCAGCAGGGGGGGGATTGATGGCTACACCTTC. Its protein product is CASRGGIDGYTF.

This clonotype was counted only a few times. This chain links TRBV6-2 or TRBV6-3 with TRBJ1-5; D is possibly TRBD1 (5 bases). Trimming removed 1 base at V and 3 bases at J, with 10 bases between. CDR1 and CDR2 (germline): MNHEY, SVGEGT. The CDR3 length is 15 residues. The CDR3 region has the DNA TGTGCCAGCAGTTACTTCGGCAGGGCCAATCAGCCCCAGCATTTT. Translation: CASSYFGRANQPQHF.

This clonotype has ten or more counts. The chain joins TRBV7-2 to TRBJ1-2, with D possibly being TRBD1 (5 bases). V was clipped by 5 bases and J by 3 bases, with 10 bases between them. The CDR3 is 13 amino acids. Germline V lookup: CDR1 SGHTA, CDR2 FQGNSA. DNA of the CDR3: TGTGCCAGCAGCCCACAGGAGGACTATGGCTACACCTTC. Its translation: CASSPQEDYGYTF.

This clonotype showed up many times. The chain links TRBV20-1 to TRBJ2-1; 10 bases agree with TRBD2. This CDR3 has 18 amino acids. CDR1 is DFQATT and CDR2 is SNEGSKA in the germline V gene (reference sequence). The CDR3 sequence: CSPSHLAGDWVSYNEQFF. The CDR3 DNA is TGCAGCCCCTCGCATCTAGCGGGAGATTGGGTCTCCTACAATGAGCAGTTCTTC.

About this clonotype: This clone may be a read error of a much larger clone one base away. V usage is TRBV9 and J usage is TRBJ2-3, with TRBD2 matching 7 bases. The junction had 1 base not matched to a gene; V was cut back by 0 bases and J by 0 bases. The CDR3 sequence is 15 residues long. The V gene's germline CDR1 is SGDLS and CDR2 YYNGEE. For the CDR3, the DNA is TGTGCCAGCAGCGTAGTGGGAGGGAGCACAGATACGCAGTATTTT. Its protein is CASSVVGGSTDTQYF.

The chain is built from TRBV11-2 and TRBJ1-1; maybe TRBD1 (5 bases). The V end was cut by 8 bases, the J end by 7 bases, with 8 bases between. Germline-derived CDR1 and CDR2 are SGHAT and FQNNGV. The CDR3 is made up of 10 amino acids. The chain's CDR3 is CASFQGEAFF. The CDR3 region has the DNA TGTGCCAGCTTCCAGGGTGAAGCTTTCTTT.

The sample holds a few counts of this clonotype. The chain recombines TRBV6-1 with TRBJ2-7; 7 bases map to TRBD1. CDR3 size: 15 residues. Germline CDR1 is MNHNS and CDR2 is SASEGT. Unmatched junction bases numbered 11, after V lost 4 bases and J lost 5 bases. As DNA, the CDR3 is TGTGCCAGCAGTGGACAGGGATACAGGTCCGACGAGCAGTACTTC. Its protein product is CASSGQGYRSDEQYF.

This clonotype was found many times. The genes are TRBV7-2 and TRBJ1-1, with 7 nucleotides matching TRBD1. The CDR3 spans 16 residues. Germline CDR1 is SGHTA and CDR2 is FQGNSA. Unmatched junction bases numbered 5, after V lost 0 bases and J lost 1 base. In nucleotides, the CDR3 is TGTGCCAGCAGCTTAGCGCCAGGGGGGTCGAACACTGAAGCTTTCTTT. Translating it yields CASSLAPGGSNTEAFF. Using reference TRBV7-2 and TRBJ1-1 for the parts outside the CDR3, the full variable domain is GAGVSQSPSNKVTEKGKDVELRCDPISGHTALYWYRQSLGQGLEFLIYFQGNSAPDKSGLPSDRFSAERTGGSVSTLTIQRTQQEDSAVYLCASSLAPGGSNTEAFFGQGTRLTVV.

V gene TRBV12-3 or TRBV12-4 combines with J gene TRBJ1-2; a possible D gene is TRBD1 (6 bases). CDR3 length: 13 residues. V was cut by 3 bases and J by 8 bases, with 13 bases left in between. This chain's CDR3 is CASSLGRGAGYTF. CDR3 bases: TGTGCCAGCAGTTTGGGCAGGGGAGCGGGCTACACCTTC.

J is TRBJ1-4 and V is TRBV12-3 or TRBV12-4; D is unclear. V was pared by 6 bases and J by 12 bases, with 11 bases between. This CDR3 contains 11 residues. The CDR3 nucleotides are TGTGCCAGCAGAACAAGGGCCGAACTGTTTTTT. It encodes CASRTRAELFF.

Ten or more counts support this clonotype. This chain uses TRBV28 with TRBJ2-4; 9 nucleotides line up with TRBD1. J gave up 4 bases and V 3 bases, and 13 bases lay outside the gene matches. CDR3 length equals 18 residues. The germline V gene has CDR1 MDHEN and CDR2 SYDVKM. The CDR3 region is CASSFSPRDRDPKNIQYF. The DNA for the CDR3 is TGTGCCAGCAGTTTTAGCCCCCGGGACAGGGACCCAAAAAACATTCAGTACTTC.

This clonotype was seen many times. The rearrangement joins TRBV27 to TRBJ1-4; D may be TRBD1 (5 bases). CDR3 length: 14 residues. Germline V gene data show CDR1 as MNHEY and CDR2 as SMNVEV (reference sequence). Trimming cost V 2 bases and J 7 bases, with 11 bases left between them. The DNA for the CDR3 is TGTGCCAGCAGTTTACGGGGGGGTACTGAAAAACTGTTTTTT. This encodes CASSLRGGTEKLFF.

V is TRBV3-1 and J is TRBJ2-2, with 9 nucleotides matching TRBD2. Germline V gene lookup returns CDR1 LGHDT and CDR2 YNNKEL (reference sequence). Unmatched junction bases numbered 9, after V lost 3 bases and J lost 7 bases. The CDR3 has 16 residues. In DNA, the CDR3 is TGTGCCAGCAGCCACGTGCTAGCGGGAAGAATCGGGGAGCTGTTTTTT. It encodes CASSHVLAGRIGELFF.

This clonotype was counted at least ten times. This chain connects TRBV13 to TRBJ2-7; D call uncertain. Trimming removed 0 bases from V and 3 bases from J, with 9 bases in between. CDR3 length: 14 residues. CDR1 is PRHDT, CDR2 FYEKMQ, per germline (reference sequence). For the CDR3, the DNA is TGTGCCAGCAGCTTAGGGCAGAACGACTACGAGCAGTACTTC. It translates to CASSLGQNDYEQYF.

This clonotype was seen many times. The chain is built from TRBV3-1 and TRBJ2-1, with D hard to call. Germline V gene data show CDR1 as LGHDT and CDR2 as YNNKEL (reference sequence). The length of the CDR3 is 14 residues. V was cut by 0 bases and J by 7 bases, with 10 bases left in between. CDR3 nucleotides: TGTGCCAGCAGCCAAGATGTCGGAGCTAATGAGCAGTTCTTC. Encoded protein: CASSQDVGANEQFF.

This clonotype was detected ten times or more. The chain recombines TRBV11-1 with TRBJ2-1; 10 nucleotides line up with TRBD1. The germline gives CDR1 SGHAT, CDR2 FQDESV (reference sequence). This CDR3 is 14 amino acids long. V was clipped by 6 bases and J by 6 bases; unmatched bases: 5. The chain's CDR3 is CASRPGTGVNEQFF. CDR3 sequence (DNA): TGTGCCAGCAGGCCCGGGACAGGGGTCAATGAGCAGTTCTTC.

This clonotype was counted ten times or more. The chain links TRBV2 to TRBJ1-6; 7 positions match TRBD1. This CDR3 spans 13 amino acids. Germline-derived CDR1 and CDR2 are SNHLY and FYNNEI. The trim removed 10 bases at V and 10 bases at J, leaving 10 bases unmatched. DNA for the CDR3: TGTGCCACCAAGGGGGCAGTCTCCTCACCCCTCCACTTT. This translates into CATKGAVSSPLHF.

Concerning this clonotype: A read error may be the cause here, since a much bigger clone is one base away. The genes are TRBV19 and TRBJ1-5, with unresolved D. V was trimmed by 3 bases and J by 3 bases, leaving 12 bases between them. The CDR3 is 15 amino acids. The germline CDR1 and CDR2 sequences are LNHDA and SQIVND (reference sequence). Written as DNA, the CDR3 is TGTGCCAGTAGTATGAAGAGTAAAGTCAATCAGCCCCAGCATTTT. Protein: CASSMKSKVNQPQHF.

The chain is built from TRBV6-1 and TRBJ1-2; 7 nucleotides match TRBD1. V lost 5 bases to trimming and J lost 4 bases; unmatched junction nucleotides: 10. Germline V gene sequence: CDR1 MNHNS, CDR2 SASEGT. This CDR3 spans 15 amino acids. The CDR3 is CASSTKTGPLYGYTF. The CDR3, as DNA: TGTGCCAGCAGTACAAAGACAGGGCCCCTCTATGGCTACACCTTC.

This clonotype has ten or more counts. The J gene is TRBJ2-1, the V gene TRBV7-9; either TRBD1 or TRBD2 may fit D (6 bases each). This CDR3 has 15 amino acids. With 2 bases removed from V and 2 bases from J, the gap between germline ends came to 10 bases. Looked up from germline, CDR1 is SEHNR and CDR2 is FQNEAQ (reference sequence). The chain's CDR3 is CASSLSGEAYNEQFF. Here the CDR3 DNA reads TGTGCCAGCAGCTTATCAGGGGAGGCCTACAATGAGCAGTTCTTC.

This clonotype was found many times. The chain uses TRBV7-9 and TRBJ2-6, with unresolved D. Between the trimmed V and J ends, which lost 2 bases and 1 base, there was a span of 15 bases. Germline assignment: CDR1 SEHNR and CDR2 FQNEAQ (reference sequence). The CDR3 is made up of 18 amino acids. The CDR3 sequence is CASSLQAPTGSGANVLTF. CDR3 DNA: TGTGCCAGCAGCTTACAGGCCCCTACGGGTTCTGGGGCCAACGTCCTGACTTTC.

The table lists this clonotype with many counts. The V and J genes are TRBV20-1 and TRBJ2-5; 8 bases are shared with TRBD2. This CDR3 region has 15 residues. CDR1 and CDR2 (germline): DFQATT, SNEGSKA (reference sequence). J was trimmed by 4 bases and V by 6 bases; bases with no gene match: 13. Written as DNA, the CDR3 is TGCAGTGCACCCCAACTGGGACTAGGGAGAGAGACCCAGTACTTC. Residues: CSAPQLGLGRETQYF.

The chain uses TRBV2 and TRBJ2-2; TRBD1 matches at 8 bases. The ends lost 6 bases at V and 3 bases at J; junction bases unmatched: 18. Germline V CDR1 and CDR2: SNHLY, FYNNEI. This CDR3 has 19 amino acids. The CDR3 DNA follows: TGTGCCAGCAGGCGAGGGACAGGAGACCCCACCTCCGACACCGGGGAGCTGTTTTTT. Translating it yields CASRRGTGDPTSDTGELFF.

A remark on this clonotype: This clone may be a read error of a much larger clone one base away. J is TRBJ2-1 and V is TRBV20-1; D is tentatively TRBD1 or TRBD2 (6 bases each). The J call is in doubt because the DNA end fits TRBJ2-7 better. The CDR3 sequence is 13 residues long. Germline V lookup: CDR1 DFQATT, CDR2 SNEGSKA (reference sequence). The CDR3 protein is CSAKGGSYNEQYF. CDR3 sequence (DNA): TGCAGTGCGAAGGGGGGCTCCTACAATGAGCAGTACTTC.

This clonotype was observed at least ten times. The chain has TRBV30 and TRBJ2-7; D is ambiguous. CDR1 and CDR2 from the germline V gene are GTSNPN and SVGIG (reference sequence). Trimming cost V 1 base and J 6 bases, with 13 bases left between them. The CDR3 extends over 13 amino acids. CDR3 loop: CAWSAQGWSEQYF. CDR3 coding DNA: TGTGCCTGGAGTGCCCAAGGGTGGAGCGAGCAGTACTTC.

The chain couples TRBV7-2 to TRBJ2-7; 8 bases match TRBD2. CDR3 size: 16 residues. Germline V CDR1 and CDR2: SGHTA, FQGNSA. The ends lost 5 bases at V and 7 bases at J; junction bases unmatched: 16. Written as DNA, the CDR3 is TGTGCCAGCAGCCAATGGGAGCGGGAGTCCGGCGATGAGCAGTACTTC. Its translation: CASSQWERESGDEQYF.

This clonotype was observed many times. The rearrangement uses TRBV7-2 and TRBJ2-3; D is ambiguous. CDR1 is SGHTA, CDR2 FQGNSA, per germline. This CDR3 has 14 amino acids. Trimming removed 2 bases at V and 2 bases at J, with 8 bases between. Here the CDR3 DNA reads TGTGCCAGCAGCTTAAAACGGAACACAGATACGCAGTATTTT. Encoded protein: CASSLKRNTDTQYF.

This clonotype was observed a few times. Since no conserved phenylalanine or tryptophan closes the CDR3, a read error is the likely cause. This rearrangement joins TRBV7-2 to TRBJ1-3; possibly TRBD1 for D (6 bases). Germline V CDR1 and CDR2: SGHTA, FQGNSA. The CDR3 is 14 residues long. V was clipped by 4 bases and J by 7 bases, with 14 bases between them. Here the CDR3 DNA reads TGTGCCAGCAGCTCAGGGGCCCCGAGGAACACCATATATCTT. Its translation: CASSSGAPRNTIYL.

This chain uses TRBV19 with TRBJ2-1; D is perhaps TRBD2 (5 bases). The CDR3 is made up of 11 amino acids. The ends were cut back, 1 base at V and 15 bases at J, with 10 bases in the middle. CDR1 and CDR2 (germline): LNHDA, SQIVND (reference sequence). CDR3 in DNA: TGTGCCAGTAGTATAGGACCCACTAGGTTCTTC. Its protein product is CASSIGPTRFF.

The rearrangement links TRBV11-2 to TRBJ2-2, with D perhaps given as TRBD1 or TRBD2 (5 bases each). The CDR3 contains 17 residues. Germline CDR1 and CDR2: SGHAT and FQNNGV. With 1 base removed from V and 4 bases from J, the gap between germline ends came to 16 bases. Written as DNA, the CDR3 is TGTGCCAGCAGCTTAGGAGCGTGGGGCGCGGGCACCGGGGAGCTGTTTTTT. It codes for CASSLGAWGAGTGELFF. The complete variable domain, with remaining parts taken from reference TRBV11-2 and TRBJ2-2, reads EAGVAQSPRYKIIEKRQSVAFWCNPISGHATLYWYQQILGQGPKLLIQFQNNGVVDDSQLPKDRFSAERLKGVDSTLKIQPAKLEDSAVYLCASSLGAWGAGTGELFFGEGSRLTVL.

V usage is TRBV7-2 and J usage is TRBJ2-3; D possibly matches TRBD1 or TRBD2 (5 bases each). CDR3 length equals 17 residues. Trimming shortened V by 8 bases and J by 2 bases, and 23 bases separated the two germline ends. Germline lookup yields CDR1 SGHTA and CDR2 FQGNSA. The CDR3 bases are TGTGCCAGCTCCCCCGAGGTCCAGCGGACAACCACAGATACGCAGTATTTT. Translated, it gives CASSPEVQRTTTDTQYF.

On this clonotype: A read error may be the cause here, since a much bigger clone is one base away. CDR3 coding DNA: TGTGCCAGCAGCGTATACCCAGCGGGAGGGGATACGCAGTATTTT. This translates into CASSVYPAGGDTQYF. The chain joins TRBV9 to TRBJ2-3, with 10 positions matching TRBD2. In germline, CDR1 is SGDLS, CDR2 YYNGEE. J was trimmed by 6 bases and V by 1 base; bases with no gene match: 5. The CDR3 length is 15 residues.